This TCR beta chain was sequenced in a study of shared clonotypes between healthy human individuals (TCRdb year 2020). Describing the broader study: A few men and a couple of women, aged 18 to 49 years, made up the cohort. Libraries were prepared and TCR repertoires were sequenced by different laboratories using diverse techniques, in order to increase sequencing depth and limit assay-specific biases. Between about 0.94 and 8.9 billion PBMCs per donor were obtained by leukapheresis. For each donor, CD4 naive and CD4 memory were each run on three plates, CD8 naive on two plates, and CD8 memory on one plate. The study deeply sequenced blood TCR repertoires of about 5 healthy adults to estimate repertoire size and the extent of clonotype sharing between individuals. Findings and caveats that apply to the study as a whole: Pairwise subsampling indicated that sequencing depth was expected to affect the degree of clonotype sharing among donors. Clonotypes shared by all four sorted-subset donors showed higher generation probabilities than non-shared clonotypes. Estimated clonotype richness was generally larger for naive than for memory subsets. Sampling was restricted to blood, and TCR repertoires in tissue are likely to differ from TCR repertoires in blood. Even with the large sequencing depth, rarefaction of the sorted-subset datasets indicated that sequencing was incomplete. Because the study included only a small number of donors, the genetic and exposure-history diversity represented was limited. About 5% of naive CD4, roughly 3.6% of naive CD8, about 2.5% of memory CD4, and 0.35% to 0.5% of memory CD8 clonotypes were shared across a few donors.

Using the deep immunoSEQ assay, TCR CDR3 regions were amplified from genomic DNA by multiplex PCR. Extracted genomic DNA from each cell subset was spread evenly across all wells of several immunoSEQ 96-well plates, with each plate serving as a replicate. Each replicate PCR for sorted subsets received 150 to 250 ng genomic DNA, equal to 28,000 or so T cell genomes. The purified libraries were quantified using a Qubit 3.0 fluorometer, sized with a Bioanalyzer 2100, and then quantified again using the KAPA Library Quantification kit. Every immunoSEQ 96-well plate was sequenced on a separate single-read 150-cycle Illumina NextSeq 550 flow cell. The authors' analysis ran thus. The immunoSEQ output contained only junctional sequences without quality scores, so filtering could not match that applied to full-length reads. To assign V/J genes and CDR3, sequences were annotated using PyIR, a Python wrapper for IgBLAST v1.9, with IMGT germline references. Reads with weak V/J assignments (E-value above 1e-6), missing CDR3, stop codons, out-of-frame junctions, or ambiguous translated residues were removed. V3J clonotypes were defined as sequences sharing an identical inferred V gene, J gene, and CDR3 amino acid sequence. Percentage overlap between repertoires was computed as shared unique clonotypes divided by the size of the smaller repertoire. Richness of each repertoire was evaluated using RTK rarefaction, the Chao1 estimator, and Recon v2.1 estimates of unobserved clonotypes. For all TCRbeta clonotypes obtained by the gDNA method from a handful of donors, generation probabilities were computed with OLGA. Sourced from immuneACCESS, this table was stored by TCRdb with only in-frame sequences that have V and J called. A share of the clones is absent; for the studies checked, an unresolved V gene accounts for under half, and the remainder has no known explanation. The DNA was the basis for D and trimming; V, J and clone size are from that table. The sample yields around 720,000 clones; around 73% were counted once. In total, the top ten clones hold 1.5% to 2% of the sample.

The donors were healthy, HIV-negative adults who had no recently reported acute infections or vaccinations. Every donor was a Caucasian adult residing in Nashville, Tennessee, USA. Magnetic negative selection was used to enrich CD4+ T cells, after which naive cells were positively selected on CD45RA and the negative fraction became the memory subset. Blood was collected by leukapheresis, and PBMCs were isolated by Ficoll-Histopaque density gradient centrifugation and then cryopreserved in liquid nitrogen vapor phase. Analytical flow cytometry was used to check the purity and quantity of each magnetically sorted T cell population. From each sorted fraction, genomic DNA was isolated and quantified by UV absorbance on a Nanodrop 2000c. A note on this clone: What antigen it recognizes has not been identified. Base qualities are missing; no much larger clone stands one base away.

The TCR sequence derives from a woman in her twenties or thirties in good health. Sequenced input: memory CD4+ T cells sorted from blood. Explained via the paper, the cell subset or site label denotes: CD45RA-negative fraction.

The CDR3 loop reads CAINRDSGNTIYF. The sequenced DNA is TGTGCCATCAACCGGGACTCTGGAAACACCATATATTTT. This receptor chain uses TRBV10-3 and TRBJ1-3, with the identity of the D gene unclear. The CDR3 measures 13 amino acids from cysteine to phenylalanine. Only the CDR3 part of the read is kept: 39 bases, read in frame from the first base. In the germline V gene, CDR1 corresponds to ENHRY and CDR2 to SYGVKD. V lost 7 bases and J lost 0 bases; the stretch between them is 7 bases long.